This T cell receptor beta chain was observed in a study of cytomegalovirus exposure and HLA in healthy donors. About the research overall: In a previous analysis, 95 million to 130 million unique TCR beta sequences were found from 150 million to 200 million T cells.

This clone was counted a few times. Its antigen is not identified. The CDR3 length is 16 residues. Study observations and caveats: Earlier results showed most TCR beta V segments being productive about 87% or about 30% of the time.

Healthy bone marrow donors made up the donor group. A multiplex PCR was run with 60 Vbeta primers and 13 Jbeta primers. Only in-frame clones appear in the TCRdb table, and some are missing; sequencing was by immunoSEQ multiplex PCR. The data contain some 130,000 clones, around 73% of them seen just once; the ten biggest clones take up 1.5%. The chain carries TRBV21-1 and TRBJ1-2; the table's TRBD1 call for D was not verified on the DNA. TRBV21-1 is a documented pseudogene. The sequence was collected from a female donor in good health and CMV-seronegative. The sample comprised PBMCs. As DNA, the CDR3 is TGTGCCAGCAGCAAAGCGGGAACAGGCCCTAACTATGGCTACACCTTC. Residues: CASSKAGTGPNYGYTF.